A single sample gave rise to the 12 T cell receptor beta chains below, sequenced in a study of cytomegalovirus exposure and HLA in healthy donors. 60 Vbeta and 13 Jbeta primers were used in PCR. TCRdb's table, derived via immunoSEQ multiplex PCR, lists solely in-frame clones and lacks some. Here the sample spans 170,000 or so clones, approximately 80% being singletons. Sequencing input: PBMCs. The receptors derive from a woman aged 45 to 65 in good health and CMV-seronegative.

The J gene is TRBJ1-1, the V gene TRBV7-9; 11 bases are shared with TRBD1. V gave up 5 bases and J gave up 10 bases; unmatched junction bases: 3. The CDR3 is 12 residues long. Per germline, CDR1 SEHNR and CDR2 FQNEAQ (reference sequence). CDR3 region: CASSRDRGGAFF. Here the CDR3 DNA reads TGTGCCAGCAGCAGGGACAGGGGGGGAGCTTTCTTT.

The chain has TRBV5-1 and TRBJ2-3; TRBD2 matches at 9 bases. CDR1 is SGHRS and CDR2 is YFSETQ in the germline V gene. The CDR3 contains 15 residues. Germline trimming cut 3 bases from V and 5 bases from J; bases unmatched to any gene: 7. For the CDR3, the DNA is TGCGCCAGCAGCTCAGGGACTAGCCGGCAAGATACGCAGTATTTT. This sequence encodes CASSSGTSRQDTQYF.

The chain couples TRBV7-2 to TRBJ1-2; no firm D call. Germline V gene lookup returns CDR1 SGHTA and CDR2 FQGNSA. This CDR3 is built from 12 residues. V lost 4 bases and J lost 6, with 9 bases in between. The CDR3 loop reads CASSYASHGYTF. The CDR3 DNA sequence: TGTGCCAGCAGCTATGCGTCCCATGGCTACACCTTC.

This clone was counted between two and nine times. This rearrangement joins TRBV28 to TRBJ2-3, with TRBD2 matching over 7 bases. After removal of 8 bases from V and 0 bases from J, the junction contained 2 bases not matched to a gene. CDR1 is MDHEN and CDR2 is SYDVKM in the germline V gene. The CDR3 totals 13 residues. In DNA, the CDR3 is TGTGCCAGCCTAGCGGAGAGCACAGATACGCAGTATTTT. Translating gives CASLAESTDTQYF.

The J gene is TRBJ1-4, the V gene TRBV4-1; 11 nucleotides agree with TRBD1. Germline values: CDR1 MGHRA, CDR2 YSYEKL. V dropped 2 bases and J dropped 8; count of bases not matched to a gene: 7. The CDR3 is 16 residues long. This chain's CDR3 is CASSQPFRDRGEKLFF. The CDR3 DNA reads as TGCGCCAGCAGCCAACCGTTCCGGGACAGGGGGGAAAAACTGTTTTTT.

The chain uses TRBV5-4 and TRBJ2-7; 11 bases agree with TRBD2. CDR3 size: 15 residues. Trimming at V came to 0 bases and at J to 3 bases, leaving 2 bases not matched to a gene. Looked up from germline, CDR1 is SGHNT and CDR2 is YYREEE (reference sequence). The CDR3 region is CASSLGGLAGYEQYF. The CDR3, as DNA: TGTGCCAGCAGCTTGGGTGGACTAGCGGGCTACGAGCAGTACTTC.

The gene calls are TRBV5-1 and TRBJ1-1, with 9 bases that match TRBD1. The germline gives CDR1 SGHRS, CDR2 YFSETQ. Trimming cost V 4 bases and J 0 bases; bases outside gene matches: 10. The CDR3 has 17 amino acids. CDR3 amino acids: CASSRTGDKIMNTEAFF. For the CDR3, the DNA is TGCGCCAGCAGCAGGACAGGGGACAAAATAATGAACACTGAAGCTTTCTTT.

This sequence joins TRBV5-1 and TRBJ2-5; maybe TRBD2 (6 bases). Trimming took 5 bases from V and 2 from J, leaving 16 bases between them. The germline V gene has CDR1 SGHRS and CDR2 YFSETQ. This CDR3 is 15 amino acids long. CDR3: CASSYRRGAQETQYF. DNA for the CDR3: TGCGCCAGCAGTTATCGTCGCGGGGCTCAAGAGACCCAGTACTTC. Drawing the rest from reference TRBV5-1 and TRBJ2-5, the complete variable domain is KAGVTQTPRYLIKTRGQQVTLSCSPISGHRSVSWYQQTPGQGLQFLFEYFSETQRNKGNFPGRFSGRQFSNSRSEMNVSTLELGDSALYLCASSYRRGAQETQYFGPGTRLLVL.

CDR3 sequence: CASSQDGPGQQYEQYF. CDR3 bases: TGCGCCAGCAGCCAAGATGGGCCAGGCCAACAATACGAGCAGTACTTC. V and J are TRBV4-1 and TRBJ2-7; D not resolved. The CDR3 spans 16 residues. Germline CDR1 and CDR2: MGHRA and YSYEKL. Trimming shortened V by 0 bases and J by 4 bases, and 16 bases separated the two germline ends.

The chain links TRBV5-6 to TRBJ2-7, with D unclear. Trimming took 2 bases from V and 0 from J, leaving 9 bases between them. CDR3 length: 14 amino acids. Germline loops: CDR1 SGHDT, CDR2 YYEEEE. CDR3 sequence reads: CASSFRRHSYEQYF. CDR3 nucleotide sequence: TGTGCCAGCAGCTTCCGCAGACACTCCTACGAGCAGTACTTC.

This rearrangement joins TRBV27 to TRBJ2-7; D is perhaps TRBD1 (6 bases). The CDR3 is 16 residues long. CDR1 is MNHEY and CDR2 is SMNVEV in the germline V gene (reference sequence). V was clipped by 0 bases and J by 3 bases, with 15 bases between them. The CDR3 spells CASSLSSQGSSYEQYF. CDR3 coding DNA: TGTGCCAGCAGTTTATCGTCTCAGGGGAGCAGCTACGAGCAGTACTTC.

This clone was seen more than once but under ten times. The chain couples TRBV20-1 to TRBJ2-5; TRBD2 might be the D (6 bases). The CDR3 is 11 residues long. CDR1 is DFQATT, CDR2 SNEGSKA, per germline (reference sequence). The CDR3 sequence is CIAPDYKTQYF. DNA for the CDR3: TGCATCGCTCCGGACTACAAGACCCAGTACTTC.